Presented here are 28 T cell receptor beta chains from one specimen sequenced in a study of blood T cells in healthy people across ages. The authors ran a second PCR of roughly 6 to 12 cycles using a sample-barcoded 5' primer and a J-beta primer mix. TCRdb processed the 5' RACE reads anew with MiXCR; each CDR3 protein has one entry. This table has about 640,000 distinct CDR3 sequences, roughly three fifths appearing once. Sequences were obtained from blood. Every receptor here comes from a man aged 60-69 years in good health.

In this sample, this clonotype turned up many times. The CDR3 protein is CASSLPHRVSSPLHF. CDR3 DNA sequence: TGTGCCAGCAGTTTACCCCACAGGGTATCTTCACCCCTCCACTTT. The chain uses TRBV28 and TRBJ1-6, with D tentatively TRBD1 (6 bases). The CDR3 spans 15 residues. Per the germline V gene, CDR1 is MDHEN and CDR2 is SYDVKM. V gave up 2 bases and J gave up 9 bases, with 14 bases separating them.

The gene calls are TRBV12-3 or TRBV12-4 and TRBJ2-3; 7 nucleotides line up with TRBD2. Trimming removed 1 base from V and 4 bases from J; junction bases left unmatched: 2. The CDR3 sequence is 14 residues long. The CDR3 DNA reads TGTGCCAGCAGTTTAGGCGGGAGAGCAGATACGCAGTATTTT. Its translation is CASSLGGRADTQYF.

With respect to this clonotype: A single base separates this from a much larger clone, so it may be a read error. This chain connects TRBV6-6 to TRBJ2-7; no definite D call. Germline CDR1 is MNHNY and CDR2 is SVGAGI (reference sequence). The CDR3 covers 12 residues. V lost 6 bases and J lost 2, with 8 bases in between. This chain's CDR3 is CASSPLAYEQYF. The CDR3 DNA reads TGTGCCAGCAGCCCCCTGGCCTACGAGCAGTACTTC.

This clonotype was counted a few times. This rearrangement joins TRBV29-1 to TRBJ1-2, with D possibly TRBD1 on 5 matching bases. V lost 6 bases, J lost 8 bases, and 10 bases lay in between. CDR3 size: 10 residues. CDR1 is SQVTM, CDR2 ANQGSEA, per germline. CDR3 DNA sequence: TGCAGCGTCGGACATGGCGGCTACACCTTC. Its protein product is CSVGHGGYTF.

The chain recombines TRBV27 with TRBJ2-3, with 9 bases aligning to TRBD2. With 1 base clipped from V and 6 bases from J, the junction kept 8 bases outside the gene matches. This CDR3 comprises 16 residues. The germline V gene has CDR1 MNHEY and CDR2 SMNVEV (reference sequence). The DNA of the CDR3 is TGTGCCAGCAGTTTATTTGCGAGCGGGGGGTCCGATACGCAGTATTTT. This codes for CASSLFASGGSDTQYF.

The chain carries TRBV12-5 and TRBJ2-7; 8 bases match TRBD1. Unmatched junction bases numbered 4, after V lost 3 bases and J lost 0 bases. Germline values: CDR1 LGHNT, CDR2 FRNRAP. The CDR3 is 15 amino acids. The CDR3 DNA reads TGTGCTAGTGGTTTTTTTCAGGGGGCCTCCTACGAGCAGTACTTC. Its translation is CASGFFQGASYEQYF.

In regard to this clonotype: An end of the junction differs from the germline gene, which may be a read error. V is TRBV6-5 and J is TRBJ2-7, with D tentatively TRBD2 (5 bases). The CDR3 length is 14 residues. Germline-derived CDR1 and CDR2 are MNHEY and SVGAGI. CDR3 in DNA: TGTGTCAGCATCGGCACAAGCGGCTCCTACGAGCAGTACTTC. Translating it yields CVSIGTSGSYEQYF.

The genes are TRBV12-3 or TRBV12-4 and TRBJ2-7; D is perhaps TRBD1 or TRBD2 (7 bases each). The CDR3 spans 13 residues. V lost 6 bases and J lost 7, with 16 bases in between. CDR3 loop: CASSPGGGDEQYF. The DNA of the CDR3 is TGTGCCAGCAGCCCAGGGGGGGGCGATGAGCAGTACTTC.

This clonotype was seen only once. The rearrangement links TRBV10-3 to TRBJ1-5; the D gene is possibly TRBD1 (5 bases). The CDR3 runs to 16 residues. Germline V gene sequence: CDR1 ENHRY, CDR2 SYGVKD. The ends were cut back, 0 bases at V and 7 bases at J, with 16 bases in the middle. The CDR3 spells CAISESRQGAGQPQHF. The DNA for the CDR3 is TGTGCCATCAGTGAGTCAAGGCAGGGTGCAGGACAGCCCCAGCATTTT.

A few counts support this clonotype. The chain carries TRBV10-3 and TRBJ2-7; tentative D call: TRBD2 (5 bases). Trimming removed 0 bases from V and 4 bases from J, with 7 bases in between. The CDR3 length is 13 residues. From germline, CDR1 is ENHRY and CDR2 SYGVKD. CDR3 in amino acids: CAISESGDYEQYF. Written as DNA, the CDR3 is TGTGCCATCAGTGAGTCCGGGGATTACGAGCAGTACTTC.

In its sample, this clonotype was seen a few times. The chain is built from TRBV15 and TRBJ2-5; D remains unclear. This CDR3 region has 14 residues. Trimming shortened V by 0 bases and J by 2 bases, and 7 bases separated the two germline ends. Germline V gene lookup returns CDR1 LNHNV and CDR2 YYDKDF (reference sequence). In nucleotides, the CDR3 is TGTGCCACCAGCAGAGATAAGGGACAAGAGACCCAGTACTTC. It encodes CATSRDKGQETQYF.

The chain recombines TRBV20-1 with TRBJ2-3; 11 bases align to TRBD2. CDR3 length: 16 amino acids. Germline CDR1 is DFQATT and CDR2 is SNEGSKA (reference sequence). V trimming: 5 bases; J trimming: 4 bases; junction bases outside the gene matches: 11. The CDR3 region is CSAQGVAGGPADTQYF. The CDR3 bases are TGCAGTGCTCAAGGTGTAGCGGGGGGGCCTGCAGATACGCAGTATTTT.

The rearrangement uses TRBV10-3 and TRBJ1-2; perhaps TRBD1 as D (6 bases). Looked up from germline, CDR1 is ENHRY and CDR2 is SYGVKD. Deletions cut 3 bases from V and 2 bases from J, with 7 bases between. The length of the CDR3 is 13 residues. The CDR3 region has the DNA TGTGCCATCAGTGAAAGGGGGAACTATGGCTACACCTTC. As protein: CAISERGNYGYTF.

The CDR3 DNA sequence: TGCGCCAGCAGCCCCTCCAACGTCCTGACTTTC. Amino acids: CASSPSNVLTF. The V call is TRBV5-1, the J call TRBJ2-6; D is undetermined. The CDR3 loop spans 11 amino acids. The germline V and J ends were trimmed by 4 bases and 8 bases, with 4 bases remaining between them. From germline, CDR1 is SGHRS and CDR2 YFSETQ.

The CDR3 DNA follows: TGTGCCAGCAGCTTTTCTCCGGGGCGGAGAGGGGAGCAGTACTTC. Translating it yields CASSFSPGRRGEQYF. This chain joins TRBV7-9 and TRBJ2-5; the D gene could be TRBD1 or TRBD2 (5 bases each). The V and J ends lost 3 bases and 11 bases respectively, with 22 bases between them. Germline loops: CDR1 SEHNR, CDR2 FQNEAQ (reference sequence). The CDR3 has 15 amino acids.

The chain combines TRBV5-5 with TRBJ1-4; possible D gene TRBD1, 6 bases. The germline gives CDR1 SGHKS, CDR2 YYEKEE (reference sequence). With 2 bases removed from V and 0 bases from J, the gap between germline ends came to 11 bases. This CDR3 spans 16 amino acids. CDR3 DNA sequence: TGTGCCAGCAGCTTCGGAGGGGGTTCAACTAATGAAAAACTGTTTTTT. The encoded protein is CASSFGGGSTNEKLFF.

CDR3 residues: CASSDRGIGYEQYF. DNA of the CDR3: TGTGCCAGCAGTGATCGGGGGATCGGCTACGAGCAGTACTTC. This chain connects TRBV6-1 to TRBJ2-7; weak D call: TRBD2 (6 bases). V was cut by 3 bases and J by 3 bases, with 12 bases left in between. CDR3 length: 14 amino acids. Germline loops: CDR1 MNHNS, CDR2 SASEGT.

Turning to this clonotype: This likely comes from a read error, as the CDR3 has no conserved phenylalanine or tryptophan at its end. The V call is TRBV12-3 or TRBV12-4, the J call TRBJ2-3, with D perhaps matching TRBD2 (5 bases). V lost 3 bases and J 4 bases, leaving 8 bases between the germline ends. This CDR3 is built from 13 residues. CDR3 region: CASSLRAPDTQYL. The CDR3 DNA sequence: TGTGCCAGCAGTTTGCGGGCCCCAGATACGCAGTATCTT.

There are a few counts of this clonotype. The chain is built from TRBV7-2 and TRBJ2-1; 16 nucleotides agree with TRBD2. J was trimmed by 4 bases and V by 5 bases; bases with no gene match: 2. The germline gives CDR1 SGHTA, CDR2 FQGNSA. The CDR3 runs 16 residues. The CDR3, as DNA: TGTGCCAGCAGCAAGGGACTAGCGGGGGGGTACAATGAGCAGTTCTTC. It yields the protein CASSKGLAGGYNEQFF.

The rearrangement joins TRBV15 to TRBJ2-1; maybe TRBD1 (6 bases). The CDR3 consists of 14 residues. Germline V gives CDR1 LNHNV, CDR2 YYDKDF (reference sequence). Trimming removed 5 bases at V and 10 bases at J, with 18 bases between. CDR3 residues: CATSGVDSRKEQFF. CDR3 bases: TGTGCCACCAGCGGGGTGGACAGCCGAAAGGAGCAGTTCTTC.

This clonotype turned up a few times. This chain joins TRBV3-1 and TRBJ2-2, with 9 bases aligning to TRBD2. Trimming cost V 7 bases and J 0 bases; bases outside gene matches: 6. This CDR3 is built from 16 residues. Germline CDR1 and CDR2: LGHDT and YNNKEL (reference sequence). CDR3 sequence (DNA): TGTGCCAGCAAGCCGACTAGCGGTTCGAACACCGGGGAGCTGTTTTTT. Amino acid sequence: CASKPTSGSNTGELFF. The complete variable domain, with remaining parts taken from reference TRBV3-1 and TRBJ2-2, reads DTAVSQTPKYLVTQMGNDKSIKCEQNLGHDTMYWYKQDSKKFLKIMFSYNNKELIINETVPNRFSPKSPDKAHLNLHINSLELGDSAVYFCASKPTSGSNTGELFFGEGSRLTVL.

A remark on this clonotype: A much larger clone differs from this one at a single base, so this may be a read error. This chain joins TRBV10-3 and TRBJ2-6; D possibly uses TRBD1 or TRBD2 (5 bases each). Germline V gene lookup returns CDR1 ENHRY and CDR2 SYGVKD. The CDR3 totals 16 residues. CDR3 protein: CAISEPGSSGATVLTF. The CDR3 bases are TGTGCCATCAGTGAGCCGGGGAGCTCTGGGGCCACCGTCCTGACTTTC.

The table lists this clonotype with a few counts. The chain employs TRBV10-3 and TRBJ2-5; possible D gene TRBD1, 6 bases. This CDR3 spans 12 amino acids. V lost 0 bases to trimming and J lost 11 bases, with 10 bases between them. Germline loops: CDR1 ENHRY, CDR2 SYGVKD. The CDR3 here is CAISESGGEQYF. CDR3 nucleotide sequence: TGTGCCATCAGTGAGTCAGGGGGAGAGCAGTACTTC.

This clonotype has ten or more counts. This chain links TRBV7-2 with TRBJ2-3; the D is unclear. The V gene's germline CDR1 is SGHTA and CDR2 FQGNSA. V dropped 3 bases and J dropped 5 bases, with 12 bases sitting between them. This CDR3 has 14 amino acids. The CDR3 region is CASSFKGIGDTQYF. For the CDR3, the DNA is TGTGCCAGCAGCTTTAAGGGAATTGGAGATACGCAGTATTTT.

For this clonotype: One end of the junction does not line up with germline, which may come from a read error. The chain is built from TRBV6-6 and TRBJ2-4; D unresolved. CDR1 MNHNY and CDR2 SVGAGI come from the germline V gene (reference sequence). The CDR3 is 15 residues long. CDR3 DNA: TGTGCCAGCACCAAAACCGGGTCTCGAATAAACATTCGGTACTTC. Protein sequence: CASTKTGSRINIRYF.

The genes are TRBV29-1 and TRBJ2-5, with TRBD2 matching over 12 bases. From germline, CDR1 is SQVTM and CDR2 ANQGSEA. The CDR3 loop spans 19 amino acids. V dropped 3 bases and J dropped 0; count of bases not matched to a gene: 14. The DNA for the CDR3 is TGCAGCGTTGAGGATCTGCTACTAGCGGGGGGCCCGTACCAAGAGACCCAGTACTTC. Protein: CSVEDLLLAGGPYQETQYF. Complete variable domain (other parts from reference TRBV29-1 and TRBJ2-5): SAVISQKPSRDICQRGTSLTIQCQVDSQVTMMFWYRQQPGQSLTLIATANQGSEATYESGFVIDKFPISRPNLTFSTLTVSNMSPEDSSIYLCSVEDLLLAGGPYQETQYFGPGTRLLVL.

This clonotype has a count of ten or more. The junction differs from germline at one of its ends, possibly a read error. The J gene is TRBJ1-6, the V gene TRBV20-1; no clear D. Germline assignment: CDR1 DFQATT and CDR2 SNEGSKA (reference sequence). The CDR3 is 13 amino acids. The CDR3 coding sequence is TGCAGTGCCAGAGAACTTGGACCTTCACCCCTCCACTTT. It encodes CSARELGPSPLHF.

This sequence joins TRBV29-1 and TRBJ2-3; D is undetermined. Trimming took 4 bases from V and 4 from J, leaving 15 bases between them. The CDR3 has 14 amino acids. Germline V CDR1 and CDR2: SQVTM, ANQGSEA. DNA of the CDR3: TGCAGCGTTGCTTTGACTGGGAACGCAGATACGCAGTATTTT. Amino acids: CSVALTGNADTQYF.